A single count supports the clone carrying this T cell receptor (beta chain). The data were produced by immunoSEQ multiplex PCR, yet TCRdb's version contains in-frame clones alone and is incomplete. The table records approximately 600,000 clones, 85% to 95% of them present only once. This CDR3 is built from 14 residues. CDR1 is PRHDT, CDR2 FYEKMQ, per germline (reference sequence). Trimming removed 4 bases from V and 4 bases from J, with 13 bases in between. Naive CD8 cells were CD45RO-negative, positively selected for CCR7, excluding terminally differentiated effector memory CD45RA+ cells. This sample stems from a study of shared clonotypes between healthy human individuals.

The V and J genes are TRBV13 and TRBJ1-2; D is ambiguous. This receptor was obtained from a woman aged 25 to 39 in good health. Material: naive CD8+ T cells sorted from blood. CDR3 loop: CASSSPETAYGYTF. In DNA form, the CDR3 reads TGTGCCAGCAGCTCCCCCGAAACAGCCTATGGCTACACCTTC.